This TCR beta chain stems from a study of regulatory T cells in long-lasting Graves disease. Overall study: Antithyroid drug use was under 3 months in newly diagnosed Graves' patients.

Germline-derived CDR1 and CDR2 are MDHEN and SYDVKM. V was pared by 5 bases and J by 8 bases, with 25 bases between. The CDR3 is 17 amino acids. Indicated time point: newly diagnosed GD, antithyroid drugs for less than 3 months. PBMC RNA served as the TCR library source. In Xi'an, China, an endocrinology department was the source of patients. This clonotype was recorded many times. Relying on iRepertoire HTBI primers and Arm-PCR of CDR3 regions, the team built TCR beta libraries. In TCRdb, the multiplex PCR reads were re-called with MiXCR into one record per CDR3 protein. The sample carries 300,000 to 400,000 distinct CDR3 sequences, under 20% recorded once.

The V gene is TRBV28, the J gene TRBJ2-1; weak D call: TRBD1 (6 bases). This clonotype originated in a female donor with Graves disease. The sequenced sample was peripheral blood mononuclear cells (PBMCs), obtained at new diagnosis, from a patient treated with antithyroid drugs. In DNA form, the CDR3 reads TGTGCCAGCAGTCCGGGTCCCCGGGACACCTCTTGGGATGAGCAGTTCTTC. It encodes CASSPGPRDTSWDEQFF.